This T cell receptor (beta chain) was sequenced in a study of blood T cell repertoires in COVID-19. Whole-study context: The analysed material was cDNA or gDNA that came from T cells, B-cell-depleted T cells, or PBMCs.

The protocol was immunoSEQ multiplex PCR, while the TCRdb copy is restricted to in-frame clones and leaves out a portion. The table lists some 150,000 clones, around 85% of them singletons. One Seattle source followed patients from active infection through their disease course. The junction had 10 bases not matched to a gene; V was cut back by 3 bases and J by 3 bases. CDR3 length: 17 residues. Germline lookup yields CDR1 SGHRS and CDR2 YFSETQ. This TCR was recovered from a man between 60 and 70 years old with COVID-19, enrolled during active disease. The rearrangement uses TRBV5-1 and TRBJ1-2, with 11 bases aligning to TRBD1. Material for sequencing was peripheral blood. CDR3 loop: CASSSGQGASSDYGYTF. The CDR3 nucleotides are TGCGCCAGCAGCTCCGGACAGGGGGCAAGCTCAGACTATGGCTACACCTTC. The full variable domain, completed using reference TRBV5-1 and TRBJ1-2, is KAGVTQTPRYLIKTRGQQVTLSCSPISGHRSVSWYQQTPGQGLQFLFEYFSETQRNKGNFPGRFSGRQFSNSRSEMNVSTLELGDSALYLCASSSGQGASSDYGYTFGSGTRLTVV.